This passage covers 10 T cell receptor beta chains from one sample sequenced in a study of blood T cell repertoires in COVID-19. Clones were sequenced by immunoSEQ multiplex PCR, and TCRdb holds only the in-frame ones, with some missing. The data show 200,000 to 250,000 clones, with 80% to 90% seen just once and roughly 2.3% held by the top ten. The specimen was peripheral blood. The origin of the receptors is a man aged 30 to 39 who had recovered from COVID-19.

The rearrangement uses TRBV30 and TRBJ2-2; 14 bases agree with TRBD2. This CDR3 has 17 residues. Germline lookup yields CDR1 GTSNPN and CDR2 SVGIG (reference sequence). The CDR3 loop reads CAVRRGLAGVNTGELFF. CDR3 DNA sequence: TGTGCTGTTCGAAGGGGACTAGCGGGGGTGAACACCGGGGAGCTGTTTTTT.

The chain recombines TRBV6-5 with TRBJ2-1, with a weak D call TRBD2 (6 bases). There are 13 residues in the CDR3. Trimming pared 4 bases from V and 5 bases from J, leaving 9 bases between. The germline V gene has CDR1 MNHEY and CDR2 SVGAGI. The CDR3: CASSFGRNNEQFF. The CDR3 nucleotides are TGTGCCAGCAGTTTCGGGAGAAACAATGAGCAGTTCTTC.

This clone was recorded once. The V call is TRBV18, the J call TRBJ1-1; D may be TRBD1 (6 bases). V lost 9 bases and J 0 bases, leaving 17 bases between the germline ends. This CDR3 contains 15 residues. Germline V CDR1 and CDR2: KGHSH, LQKENI. CDR3 nucleotides: TGTGCCAGTTCCCAGGGGCGTCTCATGAACACTGAAGCTTTCTTT. Protein product: CASSQGRLMNTEAFF. Together with reference TRBV18 and TRBJ1-1, the CDR3 gives the full variable domain: NAGVMQNPRHLVRRRGQEARLRCSPMKGHSHVYWYRQLPEEGLKFMVYLQKENIIDESGMPKERFSAEFPKEGPSILRIQQVVRGDSAAYFCASSQGRLMNTEAFFGQGTRLTVV.

The gene calls are TRBV7-9 and TRBJ2-2, with D unresolved. Looked up from germline, CDR1 is SEHNR and CDR2 is FQNEAQ (reference sequence). The CDR3 covers 16 residues. Trimming removed 1 base from V and 1 base from J, with 10 bases in between. CDR3 residues: CASSLVRLENTGELFF. In nucleotides, the CDR3 is TGTGCCAGCAGCTTAGTCCGGCTAGAGAACACCGGGGAGCTGTTTTTT.

This rearrangement joins TRBV9 to TRBJ2-7; 11 bases map to TRBD1. V lost 4 bases to trimming and J lost 7 bases; unmatched junction nucleotides: 10. The length of the CDR3 is 15 residues. Germline CDR1 is SGDLS and CDR2 is YYNGEE. CDR3 in amino acids: CASSPQGQGAGEQYF. The CDR3 coding sequence is TGTGCCAGCAGCCCCCAAGGACAGGGGGCGGGGGAGCAGTACTTC.

The chain employs TRBV19 and TRBJ1-1; the match to TRBD1 covers 11 bases. The CDR3 loop spans 16 amino acids. The germline V gene has CDR1 LNHDA and CDR2 SQIVND (reference sequence). The V gene end was trimmed by 7 bases and the J gene end by 1 base; junction bases not matched to a gene: 8. The chain's CDR3 is CASILGQGAKNTEAFF. The CDR3 nucleotides read TGTGCCAGTATCCTCGGACAGGGGGCGAAGAACACTGAAGCTTTCTTT.

The gene calls are TRBV5-4 and TRBJ2-3, with TRBD2 matching over 16 bases. The junction had 2 bases not matched to a gene; V was cut back by 3 bases and J by 4 bases. CDR1 is SGHNT, CDR2 YYREEE, per germline (reference sequence). The CDR3 runs to 16 residues. CDR3 DNA: TGTGCCAGCAGCTCGGGACTAGCGGGGGGGGCAGATACGCAGTATTTT. This translates into CASSSGLAGGADTQYF.

The chain joins TRBV3-1 (or the pseudogene TRBV3-2) to TRBJ2-7, with D possibly matching TRBD2 (5 bases). The germline V gene encodes CDR1 LGHDT and CDR2 YNNKEL (reference sequence). V was clipped by 1 base and J by 12 bases, with 19 bases between them. This CDR3 is built from 14 residues. Here the CDR3 reads CASSQGSHAGERYF. In DNA, the CDR3 is TGTGCCAGCAGCCAAGGGTCCCACGCCGGGGAACGGTACTTC.

The J gene is TRBJ2-1, the V gene TRBV28; 8 nucleotides line up with TRBD1. After removal of 5 bases from V and 8 bases from J, the junction contained 5 bases not matched to a gene. CDR1 is MDHEN, CDR2 SYDVKM, per germline. The CDR3 loop spans 13 amino acids. CDR3 coding DNA: TGTGCCAGCAGTCTTCAGGGGGCCGATGAGCAGTTCTTC. This sequence encodes CASSLQGADEQFF.

CDR3 region: CASSDFASGGATDTQYF. DNA for the CDR3: TGTGCCAGCAGTGACTTCGCTAGCGGGGGGGCCACAGATACGCAGTATTTT. The chain employs TRBV6-4 and TRBJ2-3, with TRBD2 identical over 12 bases. Germline V lookup: CDR1 MRHNA, CDR2 SNTAGT. CDR3 length: 17 residues. V was pared by 1 base and J by 2 bases, with 4 bases of the junction left unmatched.